The rows below give T cell receptor beta chains drawn from one sample of a study of blood T cell repertoires in COVID-19. Repertoires were generated with immunoSEQ multiplex PCR, while TCRdb's copy carries only in-frame clones and drops some. The table includes tens of thousands of clones, roughly 86% detected once. Sequencing was done on a sample of peripheral blood. The receptors shown here come from a man between 60 and 75 years old with active COVID-19. Each CDR3 is given with its conserved first and last residue.

TRBV5-1	TRBJ2-1	CASTGTSGTNEQFF
TRBV29-1	TRBJ2-3	CSVRTSGRTDTQYF
TRBV18	TRBJ2-7	CASSLDWTGPYEQYF
TRBV25-1	TRBJ2-7	CASSSETSGRGYEQYF
TRBV6-6	TRBJ1-6	CASSYSQGGRNSPLHF
TRBV11-1	TRBJ2-1	CASSRQGRNEQFF
TRBV5-1	TRBJ2-7	CASSLGTASEQYF
TRBV6-5	TRBJ2-1	CASSNTVQTYNEQFF
TRBV12-3/TRBV12-4	TRBJ2-1	CASSTYGYNEQFF
TRBV2	TRBJ2-1	CASSTPGTSGGGEQFF
TRBV6-6	TRBJ2-1	CASSYGQGQFF
TRBV4-2	TRBJ2-5	CASSQDLAFQETQYF
TRBV10-3	TRBJ2-5	CAISPPSGETQYF
TRBV11-2	TRBJ2-7	CASSSGDRSYEQYF
TRBV23-1	TRBJ2-4	CASSQSGRSGAKNIQYF
TRBV4-2	TRBJ2-2	CASSQEAGGVNTGELFF
TRBV3-1/TRBV3-2	TRBJ1-4	CASSPTGPVNNEKLFF
TRBV6-1	TRBJ2-1	CASSEVLAASYNEQFF
TRBV5-1	TRBJ2-3	CASSLPRDSPTDTQYF
TRBV10-3	TRBJ1-1	CAIRFSGGNTEAFF
TRBV11-1	TRBJ2-3	CASSLDRYTDTQYF
TRBV3-1/TRBV3-2	TRBJ2-5	CASSLDRAPGGGTQYF
TRBV27	TRBJ2-1	CASRLAGAYNEQFF
TRBV18	TRBJ1-1	CASSPPSGGNEAFF
TRBV30	TRBJ2-1	CAWSVIRGGYNEQFF
TRBV2	TRBJ2-7	CASSEDETIRTYEQYF
TRBV6-5	TRBJ1-1	CASSITGAETEAFF
TRBV5-1	TRBJ2-1	CASSLGLERGYNEQFF
TRBV19	TRBJ2-1	CASSMSQNNEQFF
TRBV5-1	TRBJ2-3	CASSLTGSSTDTQYF
TRBV6-2/TRBV6-3	TRBJ2-1	CASSQTPGLAGLVGEQFF
TRBV19	TRBJ1-1	CASSLMDSLNTEAFF
TRBV6-5	TRBJ2-1	CASSYLGTGGRNEQFF
TRBV6-5	TRBJ1-2	CASSWGQSYGYTF
TRBV15	TRBJ1-5	CATSRDRYSNQPQHF
TRBV3-1/TRBV3-2	TRBJ1-2	CASSQDLTAGDGYTF
TRBV2	TRBJ2-1	CASTEVDSSYNEQFF
TRBV3-1/TRBV3-2	TRBJ2-1	CASSLLAGVGNEQFF
TRBV27	TRBJ2-7	CASSVLGVRDEQYF
TRBV5-1	TRBJ1-4	CASRRGDRVVATNEKLFF
TRBV5-6	TRBJ2-1	CASSLRGTYNEQFF
TRBV18	TRBJ1-3	CASSPRQGSSGNTIYF
TRBV2	TRBJ2-1	CASSSVAGLYNEQFF
TRBV7-3	TRBJ2-5	CASSTTSGSETQYF
TRBV19	TRBJ2-2	CASRRGQGDTGELFF
TRBV2	TRBJ2-7	CASRRASGGYEQYF
TRBV5-1	TRBJ1-6	CASSPDRGSYNSPLHF
TRBV30	TRBJ1-4	CAWGSGTGNEKLFF
TRBV6-5	TRBJ2-1	CATRATQSSYNEQFF
TRBV5-1	TRBJ2-5	CASSLSGVTQETQYF
TRBV5-1	TRBJ2-5	CASSLGPNQETQYF
TRBV4-2	TRBJ2-7	CASSQDGGQPTYEQYF
TRBV2	TRBJ2-7	CASSEITGTSGAYEQYF
TRBV3-1/TRBV3-2	TRBJ1-6	CASSQDFRGKWNSPLHF
TRBV5-6	TRBJ2-3	CASSRRGFGTDTQYF
TRBV7-6	TRBJ2-1	CASSSRLAGDNEQFF
TRBV19	TRBJ1-5	CASSIDKSGRPNQPQHF
TRBV7-9	TRBJ2-1	CASSLPSGYTEQFF